This TCR beta chain originates from a study of cytomegalovirus exposure and HLA in healthy donors. Study as a whole: It was reported in a later analysis that the same platform had been used for the roughly 130 validation repertoires as for the 666 first-cohort repertoires.

Assay: immunoSEQ multiplex PCR; the TCRdb copy retains only in-frame clones and omits some. The sample records fewer than 200,000 clones, 85% being singletons. Study outcomes and limitations: The study recorded fewer than 200 TCR beta chains that were cytomegalovirus-associated.

The CDR3 consists of 17 residues. Trimming stripped 1 base from V and 0 bases from J, with 15 bases between. Germline V gene data show CDR1 as SGHAT and CDR2 as FQNNGV. A remark on this clone: Its antigen remains unidentified.

This TCR derives from a man aged 18 to 29 in good health and CMV-seropositive. The sequenced sample consisted of PBMCs. This chain uses TRBV11-2 with TRBJ1-2; D possibly corresponds to TRBD1 (5 bases). This chain's CDR3 is CASSLAYGQGANYGYTF. For the CDR3, the DNA is TGTGCCAGCAGCTTAGCCTATGGGCAGGGCGCTAACTATGGCTACACCTTC.